One TCR beta chain is described in this entry. The sample belongs to a study of blood T cell repertoires in COVID-19. Study-level information: Acute and convalescent COVID-19 specimens originated in the United States, Italy and Spain.

As processed by the authors: Amplified reference gene primers provided the basis for estimating nucleated cell counts. TCRdb's table, derived via immunoSEQ multiplex PCR, lists solely in-frame clones and lacks some. V, J and clone size reflect that table, while D and trimming were determined from the DNA. Of approximately 250,000 clones listed, around 82% are singletons. The length of the CDR3 is 16 residues. Germline values: CDR1 MRHNA, CDR2 SNTAGT. Trimming left V 1 base short and J 1 base short, with 13 bases between. The gene calls are TRBV6-4 and TRBJ1-2; D is unclear. The clonotype originates from a human donor in a cohort sampled during active COVID-19. The specimen sequenced was peripheral blood. This chain's CDR3 is CASSDCGERGNYGYTF. As DNA, the CDR3 is TGTGCCAGCAGTGACTGTGGGGAGCGAGGTAACTATGGCTACACCTTC.